Given below is one T cell receptor beta chain in context. Its antigen is undetermined. The CDR3 consists of 15 residues. The V gene's germline CDR1 is MNHNS and CDR2 SASEGT. V gave up 3 bases and J gave up 0 bases, with 10 bases separating them. These data come from a study of cytomegalovirus exposure and HLA in healthy donors. General study points: It was taken for granted in presence/absence analyses that sequencing depth across donors was roughly uniform. In a later analysis, TCR beta V- and J-gene trimming showed a link to a missense DCLRE1C variant. Among the most significant clusters, several appeared linked to common viral pathogens in a later analysis.

The PCR used 60 Vbeta and 13 Jbeta primers. Profiled with immunoSEQ multiplex PCR; TCRdb holds only in-frame clones, not every one. The sample lists about 160,000 clones; roughly 80% were seen once. Sequencing used PBMCs. The clonotype was recovered from a woman between 40 and 55 years old in good health and CMV-seronegative. V usage is TRBV6-1 and J usage is TRBJ2-3, with a weak D call TRBD1 (5 bases). The CDR3 bases are TGTGCCAGCAGTGATTGGTGGGGCAGCACAGATACGCAGTATTTT. Protein product: CASSDWWGSTDTQYF.